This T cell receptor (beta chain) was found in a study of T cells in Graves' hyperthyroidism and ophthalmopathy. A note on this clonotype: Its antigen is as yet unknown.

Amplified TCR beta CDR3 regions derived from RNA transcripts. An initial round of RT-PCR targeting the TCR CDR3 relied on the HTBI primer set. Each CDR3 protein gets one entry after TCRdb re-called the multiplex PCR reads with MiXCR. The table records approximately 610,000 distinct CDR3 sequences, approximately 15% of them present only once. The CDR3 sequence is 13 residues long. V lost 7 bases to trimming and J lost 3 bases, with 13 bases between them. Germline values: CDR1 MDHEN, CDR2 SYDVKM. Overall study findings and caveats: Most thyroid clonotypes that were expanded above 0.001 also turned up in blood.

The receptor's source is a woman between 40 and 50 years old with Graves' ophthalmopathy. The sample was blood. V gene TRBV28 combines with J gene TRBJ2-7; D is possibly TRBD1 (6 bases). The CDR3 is CASTEGDNYEQYF. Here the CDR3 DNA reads TGTGCCAGCACCGAAGGGGACAACTACGAGCAGTACTTC.